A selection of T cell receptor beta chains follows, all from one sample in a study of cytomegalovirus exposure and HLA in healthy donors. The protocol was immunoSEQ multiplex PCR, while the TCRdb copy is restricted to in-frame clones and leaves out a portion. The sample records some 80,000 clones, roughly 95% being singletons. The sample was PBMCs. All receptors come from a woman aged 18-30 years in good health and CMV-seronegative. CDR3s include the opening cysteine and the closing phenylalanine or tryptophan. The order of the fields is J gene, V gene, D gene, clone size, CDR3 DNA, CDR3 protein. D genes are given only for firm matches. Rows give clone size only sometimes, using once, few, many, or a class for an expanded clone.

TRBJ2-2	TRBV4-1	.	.	TGCGCCAGCAGCCTCGGAGGGGTCACCGGGGAGCTGTTTTTT	CASSLGGVTGELFF
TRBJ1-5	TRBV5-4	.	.	TGTGCCAGCAGTTCAGGGGTCGGCCAGCCCCAGCATTTT	CASSSGVGQPQHF
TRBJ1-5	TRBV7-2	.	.	TGTGCCAGCAGCTTAGCCGGGACACCGGTGGAGGCCCAGCATTTT	CASSLAGTPVEAQHF
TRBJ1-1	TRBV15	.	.	TGTGCCACCAGCACCCGGTCCCGCTCCAACACTGAAGCTTTCTTT	CATSTRSRSNTEAFF
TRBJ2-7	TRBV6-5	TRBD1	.	TGTGCCAGCAGCCGGGGACAGGGGGCTTCCGAGCAGTACTTC	CASSRGQGASEQYF
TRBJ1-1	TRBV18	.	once	TGTGCCAGCTCCCCCGGGGTGGAGAACACTGAAGCTTTCTTT	CASSPGVENTEAFF
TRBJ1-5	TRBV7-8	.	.	TGTGCCAGCAGCTTATTACTCACGAGCAATCAGCCCCAGCATTTT	CASSLLLTSNQPQHF
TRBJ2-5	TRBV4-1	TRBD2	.	TGCGCCAGCAGCCAGTTAGCGGGGGGCCAAGAGACCCAGTACTTC	CASSQLAGGQETQYF
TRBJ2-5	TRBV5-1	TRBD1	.	TGCGCCAGCAGCAAACGGACAGGGGAAGAGACCCAGTACTTC	CASSKRTGEETQYF
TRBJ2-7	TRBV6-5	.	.	TGTGCCAGCAGTTACTCCCCAACGGGGGTCGGGGAGCAGTACTTC	CASSYSPTGVGEQYF
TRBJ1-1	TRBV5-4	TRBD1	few	TGTGCCAGCAGCCCAGACAGGGGAGACACTGAAGCTTTCTTT	CASSPDRGDTEAFF
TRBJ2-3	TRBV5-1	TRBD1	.	TGCGCCAGCAGCTACCGACAGGGGGAGGATACGCAGTATTTT	CASSYRQGEDTQYF
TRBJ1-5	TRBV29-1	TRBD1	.	TGCAGCGTTGCTCGCGACAGGGTAGAGTCCCAGCATTTT	CSVARDRVESQHF
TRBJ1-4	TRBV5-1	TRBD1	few	TGCGCCAGCAGCTTCGGACAGGGTGGCACTAATGAAAAACTGTTTTTT	CASSFGQGGTNEKLFF
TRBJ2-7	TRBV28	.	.	TGTGCCAGCAGCACGGACAGCTACGAGCAGTACTTC	CASSTDSYEQYF
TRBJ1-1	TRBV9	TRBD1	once	TGTGCCAGCAGCACGCCGGGACAGTTACCAACTGAAGCTTTCTTT	CASSTPGQLPTEAFF
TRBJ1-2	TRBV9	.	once	TGTGCCAGCAGCCCCGTCGGAGCTAACTATGGCTACACCTTC	CASSPVGANYGYTF
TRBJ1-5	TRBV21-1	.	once	TGTGCCAGCAGCAAGGGGGCGGATAGCAATCAGCCCCAGCATTTT	CASSKGADSNQPQHF